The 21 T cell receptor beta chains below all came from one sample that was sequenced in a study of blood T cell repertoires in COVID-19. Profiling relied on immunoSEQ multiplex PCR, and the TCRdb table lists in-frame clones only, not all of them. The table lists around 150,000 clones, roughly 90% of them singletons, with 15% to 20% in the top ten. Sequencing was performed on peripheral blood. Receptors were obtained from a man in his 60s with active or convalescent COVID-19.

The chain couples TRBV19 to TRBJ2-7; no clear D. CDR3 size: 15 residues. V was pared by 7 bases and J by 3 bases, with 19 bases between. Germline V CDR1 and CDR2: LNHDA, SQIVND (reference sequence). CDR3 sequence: CASKTGGVGGYEQYF. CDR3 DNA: TGTGCCAGTAAAACCGGTGGTGTTGGCGGCTACGAGCAGTACTTC. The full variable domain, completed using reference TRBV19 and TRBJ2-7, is DGGITQSPKYLFRKEGQNVTLSCEQNLNHDAMYWYRQDPGQGLRLIYYSQIVNDFQKGDIAEGYSVSREKKESFPLTVTSAQKNPTAFYLCASKTGGVGGYEQYFGPGTRLTVT.

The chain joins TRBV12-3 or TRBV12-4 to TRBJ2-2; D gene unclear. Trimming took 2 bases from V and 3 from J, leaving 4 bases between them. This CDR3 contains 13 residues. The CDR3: CASSLSDTGELFF. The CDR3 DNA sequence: TGTGCCAGCAGTTTATCAGACACCGGGGAGCTGTTTTTT.

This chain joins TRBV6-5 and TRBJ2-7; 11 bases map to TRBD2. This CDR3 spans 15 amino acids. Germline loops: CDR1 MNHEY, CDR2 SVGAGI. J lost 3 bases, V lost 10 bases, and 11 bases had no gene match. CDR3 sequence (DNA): TGTGCCACCATAGAGGGACTAGCGGCACTCTACGAGCAGTACTTC. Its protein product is CATIEGLAALYEQYF.

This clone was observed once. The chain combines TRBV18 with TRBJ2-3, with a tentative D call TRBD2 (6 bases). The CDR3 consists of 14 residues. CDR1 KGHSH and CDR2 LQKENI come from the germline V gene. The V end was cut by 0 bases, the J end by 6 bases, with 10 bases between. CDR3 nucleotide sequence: TGTGCCAGCTCACCACCTAGCGGTGGTGATACGCAGTATTTT. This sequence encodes CASSPPSGGDTQYF.

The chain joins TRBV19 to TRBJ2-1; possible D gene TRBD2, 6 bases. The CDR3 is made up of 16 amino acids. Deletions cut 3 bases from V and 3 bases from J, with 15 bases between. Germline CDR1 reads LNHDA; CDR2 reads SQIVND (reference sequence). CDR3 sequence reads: CASSISGGYLYNEQFF. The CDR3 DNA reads TGTGCCAGTAGTATCTCTGGGGGGTACCTCTACAATGAGCAGTTCTTC.

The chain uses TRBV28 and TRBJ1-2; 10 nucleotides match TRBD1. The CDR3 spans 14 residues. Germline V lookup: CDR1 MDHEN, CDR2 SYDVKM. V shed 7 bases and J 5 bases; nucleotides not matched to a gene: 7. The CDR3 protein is CASTLRTGGYGYTF. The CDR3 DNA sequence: TGTGCCAGCACCCTCCGGACAGGGGGTTATGGCTACACCTTC.

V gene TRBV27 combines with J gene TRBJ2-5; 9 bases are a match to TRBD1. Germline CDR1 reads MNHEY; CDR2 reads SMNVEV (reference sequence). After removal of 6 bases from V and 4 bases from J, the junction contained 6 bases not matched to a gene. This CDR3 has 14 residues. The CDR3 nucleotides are TGTGCCAGCAGGACGACAGGGGGAAGAGAGACCCAGTACTTC. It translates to CASRTTGGRETQYF.

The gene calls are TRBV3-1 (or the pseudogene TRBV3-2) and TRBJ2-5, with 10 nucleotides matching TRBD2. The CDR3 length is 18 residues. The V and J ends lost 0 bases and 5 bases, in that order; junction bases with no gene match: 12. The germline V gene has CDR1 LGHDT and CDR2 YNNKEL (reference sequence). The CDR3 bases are TGTGCCAGCAGCCAAGAGGGACTGGAGCGGGGGGGCCGGGAGACCCAGTACTTC. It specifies CASSQEGLERGGRETQYF.

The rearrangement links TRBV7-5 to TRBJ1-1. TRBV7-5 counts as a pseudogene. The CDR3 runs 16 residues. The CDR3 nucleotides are TGTGTCAGAAGCCCAATCGGGGTGGGTATGAACACTGAAGCTTTCTTT. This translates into CVRSPIGVGMNTEAFF.

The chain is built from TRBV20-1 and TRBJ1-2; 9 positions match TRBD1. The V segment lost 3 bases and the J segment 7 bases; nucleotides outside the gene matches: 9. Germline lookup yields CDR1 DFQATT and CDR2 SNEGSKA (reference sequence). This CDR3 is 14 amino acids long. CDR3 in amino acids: CSASLRQGVGGYTF. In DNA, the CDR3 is TGCAGTGCTAGTCTGAGACAGGGGGTAGGTGGCTACACCTTC.

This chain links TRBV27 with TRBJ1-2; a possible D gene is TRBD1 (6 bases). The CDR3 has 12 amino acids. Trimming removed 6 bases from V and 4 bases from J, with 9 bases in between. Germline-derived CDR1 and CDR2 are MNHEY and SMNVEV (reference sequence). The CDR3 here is CASRTGFYGYTF. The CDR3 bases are TGTGCCAGCAGAACAGGGTTCTATGGCTACACCTTC.

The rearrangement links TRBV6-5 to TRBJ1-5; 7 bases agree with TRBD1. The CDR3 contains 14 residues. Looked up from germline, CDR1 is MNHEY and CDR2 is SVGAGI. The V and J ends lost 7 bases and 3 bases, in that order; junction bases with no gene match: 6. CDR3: CASNTGQPNQPQHF. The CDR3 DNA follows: TGTGCCAGCAATACGGGACAGCCCAATCAGCCCCAGCATTTT.

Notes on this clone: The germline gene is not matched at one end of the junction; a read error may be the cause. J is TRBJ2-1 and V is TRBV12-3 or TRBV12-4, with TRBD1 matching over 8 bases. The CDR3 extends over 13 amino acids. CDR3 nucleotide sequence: TGTGCCAGCAGTTTAGGGGCCGGGACAGGCGAGGTCTTC. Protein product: CASSLGAGTGEVF.

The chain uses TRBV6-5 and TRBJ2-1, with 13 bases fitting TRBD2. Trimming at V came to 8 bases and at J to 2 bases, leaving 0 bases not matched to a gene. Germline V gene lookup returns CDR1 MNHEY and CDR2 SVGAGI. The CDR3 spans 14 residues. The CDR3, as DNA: TGTGCCAGCGGACTAGCGGGGGCCTACAATGAGCAGTTCTTC. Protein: CASGLAGAYNEQFF.

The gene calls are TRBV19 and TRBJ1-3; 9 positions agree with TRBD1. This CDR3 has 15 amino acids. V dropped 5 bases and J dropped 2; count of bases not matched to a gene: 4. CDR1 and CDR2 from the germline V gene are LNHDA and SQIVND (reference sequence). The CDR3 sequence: CASSARTGAGNTIYF. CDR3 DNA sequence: TGTGCCAGTAGTGCCCGGACAGGGGCTGGAAACACCATATATTTT.

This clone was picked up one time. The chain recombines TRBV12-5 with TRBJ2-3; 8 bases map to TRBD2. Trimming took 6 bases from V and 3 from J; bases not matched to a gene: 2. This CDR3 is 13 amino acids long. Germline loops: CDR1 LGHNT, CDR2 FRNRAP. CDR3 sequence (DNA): TGTGCTAGTGGCGGGAGGGCTACAGATACGCAGTATTTT. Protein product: CASGGRATDTQYF.

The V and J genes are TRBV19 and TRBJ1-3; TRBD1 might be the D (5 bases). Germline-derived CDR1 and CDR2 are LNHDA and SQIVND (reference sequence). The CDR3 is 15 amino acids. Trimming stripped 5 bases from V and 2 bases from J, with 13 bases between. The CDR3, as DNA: TGTGCCAGTAGTTCCCCCGGGACTCCTGGAAACACCATATATTTT. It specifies CASSSPGTPGNTIYF.

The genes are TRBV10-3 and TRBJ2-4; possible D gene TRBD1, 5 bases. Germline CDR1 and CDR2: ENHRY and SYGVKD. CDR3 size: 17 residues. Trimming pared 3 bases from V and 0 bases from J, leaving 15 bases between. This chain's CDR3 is CAISEWTPNVAKNIQYF. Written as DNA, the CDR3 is TGTGCCATCAGTGAATGGACACCAAACGTAGCCAAAAACATTCAGTACTTC.

CDR3 nucleotide sequence: TGTGCCAGCAGTGAGCTACACAGGGGGCCGGTCGAAAAACTGTTTTTT. Amino acid sequence: CASSELHRGPVEKLFF. The chain combines TRBV25-1 with TRBJ1-4; 9 positions agree with TRBD1. Germline V lookup: CDR1 MGHDK, CDR2 SYGVNS. This CDR3 has 16 amino acids. With 3 bases clipped from V and 8 bases from J, the junction kept 10 bases outside the gene matches.

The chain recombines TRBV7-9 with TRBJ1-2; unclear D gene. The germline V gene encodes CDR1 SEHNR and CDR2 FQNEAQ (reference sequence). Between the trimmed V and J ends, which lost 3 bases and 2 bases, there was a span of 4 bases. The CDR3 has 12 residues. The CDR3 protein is CASSFSNYGYTF. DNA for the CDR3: TGTGCCAGCAGCTTCTCCAACTATGGCTACACCTTC.

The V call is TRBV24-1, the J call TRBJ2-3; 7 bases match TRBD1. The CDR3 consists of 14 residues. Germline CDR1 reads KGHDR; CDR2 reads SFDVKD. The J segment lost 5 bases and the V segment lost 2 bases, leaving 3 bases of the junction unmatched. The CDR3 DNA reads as TGTGCCACCAGTGATTCCCCAGGGGGAGATACGCAGTATTTT. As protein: CATSDSPGGDTQYF.